The present T cell receptor (beta chain) was sequenced within a study of cytomegalovirus exposure and HLA in healthy donors. General study points: Most CMV-associated TCR beta chains appeared HLA-restricted in a later analysis. With high specificity and sensitivity, the classifier reportedly diagnosed cytomegalovirus status.

Both 60 Vbeta primers and 13 Jbeta primers went into the PCR. Repertoires were generated with immunoSEQ multiplex PCR, while TCRdb's copy carries only in-frame clones and drops some. The sample lists over 50,000 clones, around 80% seen once, with roughly half in the top ten. About this clone: Its antigen is undetermined.

The CDR3 contains 15 residues. V dropped 5 bases and J dropped 6 bases, with 20 bases sitting between them. Germline-derived CDR1 and CDR2 are GTSNPN and SVGIG (reference sequence). The TCR sequence derives from a man aged 45-60 years in good health and CMV-seropositive. The sample was PBMCs. This chain connects TRBV30 to TRBJ2-1, with D possibly TRBD2 on 6 matching bases. The CDR3 is CAWGGTPDGANEQFF. CDR3 coding DNA: TGTGCCTGGGGCGGGACTCCCGACGGGGCCAATGAGCAGTTCTTC.